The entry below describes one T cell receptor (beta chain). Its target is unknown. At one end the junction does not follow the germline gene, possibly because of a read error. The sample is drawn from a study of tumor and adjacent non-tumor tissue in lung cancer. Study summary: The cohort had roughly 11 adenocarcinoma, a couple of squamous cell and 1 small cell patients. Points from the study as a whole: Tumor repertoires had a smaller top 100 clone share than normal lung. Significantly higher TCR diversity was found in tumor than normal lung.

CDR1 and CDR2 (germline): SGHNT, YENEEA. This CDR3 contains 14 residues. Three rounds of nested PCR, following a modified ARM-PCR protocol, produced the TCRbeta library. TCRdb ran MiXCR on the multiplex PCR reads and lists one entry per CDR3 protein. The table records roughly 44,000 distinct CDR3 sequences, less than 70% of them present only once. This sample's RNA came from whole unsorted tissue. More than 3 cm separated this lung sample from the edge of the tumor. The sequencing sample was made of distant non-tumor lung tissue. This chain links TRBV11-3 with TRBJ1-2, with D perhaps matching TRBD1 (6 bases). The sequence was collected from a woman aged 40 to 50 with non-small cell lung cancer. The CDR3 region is CACSSTGSNYDYTF. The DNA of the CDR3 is TGTGCCTGCAGCTCGACAGGTTCTAACTACGACTACACCTTC.